This T cell receptor beta chain was found in a study of OX40 agonist ivuxolimab in advanced cancers. As for the study more broadly: The costimulatory receptor OX40 (CD134) was targeted by ivuxolimab, a fully human IgG2 agonistic monoclonal antibody. A male proportion of 82.7% and a mean age of around 60 years, ranging from about 20 to 79, were recorded for the dose-escalation cohort. Of the 50 or so patients in dose escalation, some 20 had hepatocellular carcinoma, some 15 had melanoma, 9 had renal cell carcinoma and 9 had head and neck cancer. The paper describes the monotherapy dose-escalation part (N of about 54 patients) of the phase I trial of ivuxolimab. Partial responses occurred in three dose-escalation patients: two with cutaneous melanoma and one with hepatocellular carcinoma. Peripheral TCRbeta sequencing aimed to test whether ivuxolimab altered TCR sequence diversity and caused clonal T-cell expansion. Prior anti-PD-1, anti-PD-L1 or anti-CTLA-4 therapy was permitted, and checkpoint inhibitors had been received by around 40% of dose-escalation patients. Intravenous ivuxolimab was administered to patients every 2 weeks at six dose levels: 0.01, 0.1, 0.3, 1.5, 3 and 10 mg/kg.

The table lists this clone with a few counts. Its antigen is not yet known. Per-base qualities were not stored, and no clone one base away is much larger. Genomic DNA was extracted from sorted cells for sequencing of the TCRbeta CDR3 region. TCRbeta CDR3 regions were sequenced using the immunoSEQ Assay. This immuneACCESS table, as held by TCRdb, lists in-frame sequences with V and J called but not all clones. Of the missing ones, under half trace to an unresolved V gene in checked studies; the others have no known cause. For this sample there are about 77,000 clones; roughly 80% appear just once. The top ten constitute about 4.6% of the sample. Paper-wide results and their limitations: Low levels of normalized T-cell clonal expansion were also shown by some nonresponding patients. The antigen specificity of the clonally expanded peripheral T cells was not determined. Clonal expansion of both CD4+ and CD8+ blood T cells was observed from baseline to week 6 at doses 0.1 to 3.0 mg/kg. After ivuxolimab, more expanded clones were found on average in CD8+ T cells than in CD4+ T cells. Partial responders in the 0.1-3.0 mg/kg groups had among the lowest normalized peripheral clonal expansion, especially among CD8+ T cells.

The trial excluded patients who had a history of autoimmune disease or who were on systemic immunosuppression. In every dose cohort, peripheral blood was drawn for TCR sequencing at baseline, cycle 4 day 1, and cycle 7 day 1. The samples were taken from a phase I, first-in-human, multicenter, open-label dose-escalation trial of ivuxolimab. Adults with locally advanced or metastatic melanoma, renal cell, hepatocellular, or head and neck squamous cell carcinoma were enrolled in the trial. Before TCR sequencing, CD4+ and CD8+ T cells were separately sorted from peripheral blood. Material: CD4+ or CD8+ T cells sorted from blood, obtained in a trial of the OX40 agonist ivuxolimab. The receptor was isolated from an adult with an advanced solid tumor such as melanoma, head and neck, liver or kidney cancer.

The nucleotide sequence is given as TGTGCCAGCAGCCAATCCTTCGCGGCTGCCTACATGAACACTGAAGCTTTCTTT. Its protein reads: CASSQSFAAAYMNTEAFF. The V and J genes are TRBV4-2 and TRBJ1-1, with no reliable assignment of the D segment. The junction carries 19 bases between V and J, which are trimmed by 2 bases and 0 bases respectively. As encoded in the germline V gene, CDR1 is LGHNA while CDR2 is YNFKEQ. The CDR3, cysteine through phenylalanine, is 18 amino acids long. Left in the record is the CDR3 DNA by itself, 54 bases read in frame from the first base.